This is a list of T cell receptor beta chains from one sample in a study of early T cells in non-severe SARS-CoV-2 infection. TCRdb called the 5' RACE reads again in MiXCR, with one record for every CDR3 protein. The sample yields 60,000 or so distinct CDR3 sequences, around 12% seen once. The specimen comprised whole blood, sampled at baseline. The receptors originated from an adult who was a healthcare worker with PCR-confirmed SARS-CoV-2 infection or an uninfected control (not recorded which). The CDR3 runs from the conserved cysteine through the conserved F or W. The order of the fields is D gene, J gene, clone size, V gene, CDR3 protein, CDR3 DNA. The D gene is left open where the match is weak. Some rows mark clone size as missing; the rest say once, few, many or name a class of expanded clone.

d_gene: .
j_gene: TRBJ2-7
abundance: few
v_gene: TRBV11-2
CDR3aa: CASRAGTSYEQYF
CDR3nt: TGTGCCAGCAGGGCCGGCACCTCCTACGAGCAGTACTTC

d_gene: .
j_gene: TRBJ2-5
abundance: .
v_gene: TRBV28
CDR3aa: CASSFADSQETQYF
CDR3nt: TGTGCCAGCAGTTTTGCTGACAGCCAAGAGACCCAGTACTTC

d_gene: .
j_gene: TRBJ2-7
abundance: .
v_gene: TRBV5-1
CDR3aa: CASSLVEGTFSYYEQYF
CDR3nt: TGCGCCAGCAGCTTGGTGGAGGGGACGTTCTCCTACTACGAGCAGTACTTC

d_gene: TRBD2
j_gene: TRBJ2-3
abundance: few
v_gene: TRBV2
CDR3aa: CASSSWTSNTDTQYF
CDR3nt: TGTGCCAGCAGTTCGTGGACTAGCAATACAGATACGCAGTATTTT

d_gene: TRBD1
j_gene: TRBJ1-1
abundance: .
v_gene: TRBV11-2
CDR3aa: CASSPQGASSTEAFF
CDR3nt: TGTGCCAGCAGCCCACAGGGGGCGAGTTCCACTGAAGCTTTCTTT

d_gene: .
j_gene: TRBJ1-2
abundance: few
v_gene: TRBV19
CDR3aa: CASSIQGIYGYTF
CDR3nt: TGTGCCAGTAGTATTCAGGGCATCTATGGCTACACCTTC

d_gene: .
j_gene: TRBJ2-3
abundance: .
v_gene: TRBV4-3
CDR3aa: CASSQYGGRTDTQYF
CDR3nt: TGCGCCAGCAGCCAGTATGGGGGACGCACAGATACGCAGTATTTT

d_gene: .
j_gene: TRBJ1-3
abundance: few
v_gene: TRBV7-2
CDR3aa: CASSLGESSGNTIYF
CDR3nt: TGTGCCAGCAGCCTTGGGGAGAGCTCTGGAAACACCATATATTTT

d_gene: .
j_gene: TRBJ2-1
abundance: .
v_gene: TRBV5-6
CDR3aa: CASSASRRPNNEQFF
CDR3nt: TGTGCCAGCAGCGCCTCACGGAGACCGAACAATGAGCAGTTCTTC

d_gene: .
j_gene: TRBJ1-2
abundance: .
v_gene: TRBV27
CDR3aa: CASSAFNYGYTF
CDR3nt: TGTGCCAGCAGTGCATTCAACTATGGCTACACCTTC

d_gene: TRBD1
j_gene: TRBJ1-6
abundance: many
v_gene: TRBV6-5
CDR3aa: CASRSKRGAGQAPSSYNSPLHF
CDR3nt: TGTGCCAGCAGGTCGAAGCGCGGGGCGGGACAGGCACCTAGCTCCTATAATTCACCCCTCCACTTT

d_gene: .
j_gene: TRBJ2-7
abundance: .
v_gene: TRBV10-3
CDR3aa: CAISENSREQYF
CDR3nt: TGTGCCATCAGTGAAAATTCTCGGGAGCAGTACTTC

d_gene: TRBD1
j_gene: TRBJ1-2
abundance: .
v_gene: TRBV29-1
CDR3aa: CSVDLGTGAGYTF
CDR3nt: TGCAGCGTAGACTTAGGGACAGGGGCTGGCTACACCTTC

d_gene: TRBD2
j_gene: TRBJ2-7
abundance: .
v_gene: TRBV6-1
CDR3aa: CASTTDLTASGSRYEQYF
CDR3nt: TGTGCCAGTACAACCGACCTTACGGCTAGCGGGAGCCGCTACGAGCAGTACTTC

d_gene: TRBD1
j_gene: TRBJ1-4
abundance: many
v_gene: TRBV6-1
CDR3aa: CASTPGQGFEKLFF
CDR3nt: TGTGCCAGCACCCCGGGACAGGGATTCGAAAAACTGTTTTTT

d_gene: .
j_gene: TRBJ1-5
abundance: many
v_gene: TRBV6-5
CDR3aa: CASGYPTRGQPQHF
CDR3nt: TGTGCCAGCGGATACCCCACGCGGGGGCAGCCCCAGCATTTT

d_gene: .
j_gene: TRBJ2-3
abundance: many
v_gene: TRBV7-2
CDR3aa: CASSSLGNTQYF
CDR3nt: TGTGCCAGCAGCTCCTTGGGGAATACGCAGTATTTT

d_gene: TRBD2
j_gene: TRBJ2-1
abundance: .
v_gene: TRBV3-1
CDR3aa: CASSQDLTSGENEQFF
CDR3nt: TGTGCCAGCAGCCAAGATTTGACTAGCGGGGAAAATGAGCAGTTCTTC

d_gene: TRBD2
j_gene: TRBJ2-3
abundance: few
v_gene: TRBV28
CDR3aa: CASSLPAGDFTDTQYF
CDR3nt: TGTGCCAGCAGTTTACCAGCGGGGGACTTCACAGATACGCAGTATTTT

d_gene: .
j_gene: TRBJ1-6
abundance: .
v_gene: TRBV5-6
CDR3aa: CASSPGVGGSPLHF
CDR3nt: TGTGCCAGCAGCCCTGGGGTCGGGGGATCACCCCTCCACTTT

d_gene: .
j_gene: TRBJ1-1
abundance: .
v_gene: TRBV30
CDR3aa: CAWSVPGHRNTEAFF
CDR3nt: TGTGCCTGGAGTGTACCCGGACATCGGAACACTGAAGCTTTCTTT

d_gene: .
j_gene: TRBJ1-1
abundance: .
v_gene: TRBV3-1
CDR3aa: CASSQVPGETEAFF
CDR3nt: TGTGCCAGCAGCCAAGTCCCAGGGGAGACTGAAGCTTTCTTT

d_gene: TRBD1
j_gene: TRBJ1-1
abundance: few
v_gene: TRBV29-1
CDR3aa: CSGWDSKRNTEAFF
CDR3nt: TGCAGCGGATGGGACAGCAAACGGAACACTGAAGCTTTCTTT

d_gene: .
j_gene: TRBJ1-2
abundance: few
v_gene: TRBV11-2
CDR3aa: CASSLTGANYGYTF
CDR3nt: TGTGCCAGCAGCTTAACGGGGGCAAACTATGGCTACACCTTC

d_gene: .
j_gene: TRBJ2-7
abundance: few
v_gene: TRBV4-3
CDR3aa: CASSQFVGGDEQYF
CDR3nt: TGCGCCAGCAGCCAGTTCGTGGGGGGCGACGAGCAGTACTTC

d_gene: .
j_gene: TRBJ1-2
abundance: many
v_gene: TRBV18
CDR3aa: CASSPPSGSGGYTF
CDR3nt: TGTGCCAGCTCACCTCCGAGTGGATCCGGAGGCTACACCTTC

d_gene: .
j_gene: TRBJ2-7
abundance: .
v_gene: TRBV29-1
CDR3aa: CSVEDATGKPYEQYF
CDR3nt: TGCAGCGTTGAAGATGCGACAGGAAAACCATACGAGCAGTACTTC

d_gene: .
j_gene: TRBJ1-6
abundance: few
v_gene: TRBV7-6
CDR3aa: CASSLAGAGSPLHF
CDR3nt: TGTGCCAGCAGCTTAGCTGGGGCCGGTTCACCCCTCCACTTT

d_gene: .
j_gene: TRBJ1-2
abundance: few
v_gene: TRBV5-6
CDR3aa: CASSMGLYGYTF
CDR3nt: TGTGCCAGCAGCATGGGGCTCTATGGCTACACCTTC

d_gene: TRBD1
j_gene: TRBJ1-1
abundance: once
v_gene: TRBV10-3
CDR3aa: CAISGTGNTEAFF
CDR3nt: TGTGCCATCAGTGGGACAGGGAACACTGAAGCTTTCTTT